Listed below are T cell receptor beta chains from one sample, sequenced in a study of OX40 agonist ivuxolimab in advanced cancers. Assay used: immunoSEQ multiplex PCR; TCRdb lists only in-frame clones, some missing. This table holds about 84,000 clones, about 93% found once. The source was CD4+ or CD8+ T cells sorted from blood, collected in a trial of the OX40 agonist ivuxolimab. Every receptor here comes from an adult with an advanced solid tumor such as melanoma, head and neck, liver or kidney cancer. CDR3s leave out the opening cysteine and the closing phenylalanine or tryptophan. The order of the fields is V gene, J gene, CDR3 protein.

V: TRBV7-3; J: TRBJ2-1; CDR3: ASSLNEGVNEQF
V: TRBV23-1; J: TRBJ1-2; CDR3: ASSLRQGLVGYGYT
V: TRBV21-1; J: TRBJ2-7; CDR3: ASSTGDRAYEQY
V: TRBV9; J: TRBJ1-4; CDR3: ASSADRVATNEKLF
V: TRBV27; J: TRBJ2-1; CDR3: ASRDRGRYNEQF
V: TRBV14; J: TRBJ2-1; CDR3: ASSPDSYNEQF
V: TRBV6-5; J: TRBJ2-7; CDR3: ASSYSEGYEQY
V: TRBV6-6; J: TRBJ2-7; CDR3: ASSYAGAPSYEQY
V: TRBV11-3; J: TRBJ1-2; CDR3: ASSPRGAGYYGYT
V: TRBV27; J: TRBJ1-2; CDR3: ASSPTGFDYGYT
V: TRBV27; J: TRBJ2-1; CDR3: ASSLTAGAIYNEQF
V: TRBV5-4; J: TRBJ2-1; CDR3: ASSLTGFISF
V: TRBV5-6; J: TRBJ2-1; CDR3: ASSLASSPGNEQF
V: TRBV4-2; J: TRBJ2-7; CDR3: ASSQAIGTATYEQY
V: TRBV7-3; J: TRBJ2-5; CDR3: ASSLGQGAAETQY
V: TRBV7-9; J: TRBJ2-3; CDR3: ASSSGTDSSTDTQY